This TCR beta chain came from a study of CD8 T cells in Susac syndrome. Overall study context: Susac syndrome patients were untreated, on corticosteroids with some adding intravenous immunoglobulin, or on intravenous immunoglobulin only.

Germline assignment: CDR1 LGHNA and CDR2 YNFKEQ. V lost 4 bases to trimming and J lost 9 bases; unmatched junction nucleotides: 14. CDR3 length: 15 residues. This clonotype was seen only once. An amount of RNA that ranged from roughly 0.5 to 1 ug was reverse transcribed with random hexamers. TCRdb reprocessed the immunoSEQ multiplex PCR reads via MiXCR and lists one record per CDR3 protein. The sample holds some 180,000 distinct CDR3 sequences, 90% to 95% seen once. Recently defined diagnostic criteria classed the Susac syndrome patients as definite or probable. The chain combines TRBV4-2 with TRBJ1-1; 7 positions agree with TRBD1. The sample was CD4+ T cells from PBMCs. This clonotype was sampled from a human donor with Susac syndrome. CDR3 amino acids: CASSPIPKQGPQAFF. The DNA of the CDR3 is TGTGCCAGCAGCCCAATTCCTAAACAGGGGCCCCAAGCTTTCTTT.